One and the same sample provided the 14 T cell receptor beta chains below, sequenced in a study of Ad26.COV2.S vaccination and SARS-CoV-2 variants. TCRdb's table, derived via immunoSEQ multiplex PCR, lists solely in-frame clones and lacks some. This repertoire shows around 400,000 clones, approximately 83% found once; its top ten account for 7.4%. Treatment specified: some 19 received Ad26.COV2.S at low or high dose, single or two shots; about 5 received placebo; per-sample allocation not given. It was on day 63 after the first vaccine or placebo injection that samples were taken. The sequences come from peripheral blood, collected in a trial of Ad26.COV2.S vaccine versus placebo. All receptors derive from a person between 18 and 65 years old who received the Ad26.COV2.S COVID-19 vaccine or a placebo.

The chain links TRBV18 to TRBJ2-1; 7 bases agree with TRBD2. The V segment lost 2 bases and the J segment 4 bases; nucleotides outside the gene matches: 5. Germline V gene lookup returns CDR1 KGHSH and CDR2 LQKENI. The CDR3 runs to 15 residues. The CDR3 spells CASSPITSAYNEQFF. CDR3 DNA sequence: TGTGCCAGCTCACCAATTACTAGCGCTTACAATGAGCAGTTCTTC.

The rearrangement uses TRBV7-9 and TRBJ2-1; TRBD2 is a possible D gene (5 bases). V dropped 7 bases and J dropped 7 bases, with 17 bases sitting between them. This CDR3 contains 14 residues. Germline CDR1 and CDR2: SEHNR and FQNEAQ (reference sequence). The CDR3 spells CASTLRAFKNEQFF. CDR3 DNA: TGTGCCAGCACCCTGAGGGCCTTCAAGAATGAGCAGTTCTTC.

Only one count was recorded for this clone. The genes are TRBV7-3 and TRBJ2-5; the D gene could be TRBD1 or TRBD2 (5 bases each). The germline V gene has CDR1 SGHTA and CDR2 FQGTGA. V shed 5 bases and J shed 1 base, with 8 bases lying between them. The CDR3 runs 13 residues. The CDR3 DNA follows: TGTGCCAGCAGCCACGGGACCCAAGAGACCCAGTACTTC. Its protein is CASSHGTQETQYF.

CDR3 nucleotides: TGCGCCAGCAGCCGTACACGGGGGGCTAACTATGGCTACACCTTC. Its protein product is CASSRTRGANYGYTF. The chain recombines TRBV4-1 with TRBJ1-2, with D possibly being TRBD1 (5 bases). The V gene's germline CDR1 is MGHRA and CDR2 YSYEKL. Trimming removed 4 bases from V and 0 bases from J, with 12 bases in between. The CDR3 has 15 residues.

This clone came up once. The chain has TRBV6-2 or TRBV6-3 and TRBJ1-6; 7 bases match TRBD1. J lost 18 bases, V lost 0 bases, and 8 bases had no gene match. The CDR3 loop spans 13 amino acids. CDR1 is MNHEY, CDR2 SVGEGT, per germline. CDR3: CASSYSGIQGYHF. The DNA of the CDR3 is TGTGCCAGCAGTTACTCGGGTATACAGGGGTACCACTTT.

The table lists this clone with a count of one. The chain uses TRBV7-2 and TRBJ2-7, with D tentatively TRBD1 (5 bases). Trimming cost V 6 bases and J 4 bases, with 19 bases left between them. This CDR3 spans 15 amino acids. CDR1 and CDR2 (germline): SGHTA, FQGNSA. DNA of the CDR3: TGTGCCAGCAGAGTGGGGCCAGGGATTAGGTACGAGCAGTACTTC. Translated, it gives CASRVGPGIRYEQYF.

The chain employs TRBV7-2 and TRBJ2-3; 7 bases align to TRBD2. Germline CDR1 SGHTA, CDR2 FQGNSA. The V segment lost 8 bases and the J segment 4 bases; nucleotides outside the gene matches: 0. This CDR3 has 11 residues. The CDR3 DNA is TGTGCCAGCGGGGGGGCAGATACGCAGTATTTT. Translated, it gives CASGGADTQYF.

The V gene is TRBV6-2 or TRBV6-3, the J gene TRBJ1-2; 8 bases match TRBD1. V lost 2 bases and J lost 7; bases outside the gene matches: 9. This CDR3 is 15 amino acids long. The germline V gene encodes CDR1 MNHEY and CDR2 SVGEGT. Here the CDR3 DNA reads TGTGCCAGCAGTTACCAGGGGGCTTCGCTTGCTGGCTACACCTTC. It translates to CASSYQGASLAGYTF.

The chain has TRBV7-9 and TRBJ1-1; D unresolved. Germline V gene data show CDR1 as SEHNR and CDR2 as FQNEAQ (reference sequence). Trimming pared 2 bases from V and 11 bases from J, leaving 15 bases between. The CDR3 totals 13 residues. The CDR3 coding sequence is TGTGCCAGCAGCTTACTCGGGATTCAAGGGGCTTTCTTT. It yields the protein CASSLLGIQGAFF.

The chain employs TRBV7-9 and TRBJ2-3, with 13 nucleotides matching TRBD2. The germline CDR1 and CDR2 sequences are SEHNR and FQNEAQ (reference sequence). The junction had 1 base not matched to a gene; V was cut back by 3 bases and J by 4 bases. This CDR3 comprises 15 residues. CDR3 sequence (DNA): TGTGCCAGCAGCTTGGGACTAGCGGGACCAGATACGCAGTATTTT. It yields the protein CASSLGLAGPDTQYF.

The chain recombines TRBV5-1 with TRBJ2-7; D gene ambiguous. Trimming pared 4 bases from V and 6 bases from J, leaving 11 bases between. The CDR3 extends over 12 amino acids. The germline V gene has CDR1 SGHRS and CDR2 YFSETQ. CDR3 region: CASSPVRSEQYF. The CDR3 DNA reads as TGCGCCAGCAGCCCCGTAAGAAGCGAGCAGTACTTC.

This chain uses TRBV18 with TRBJ2-1; 13 bases fit TRBD2. The V and J ends lost 6 bases and 4 bases, in that order; junction bases with no gene match: 3. This CDR3 is 15 amino acids long. CDR1 and CDR2 (germline): KGHSH, LQKENI. CDR3 protein: CASSRTSGGYNEQFF. CDR3 in DNA: TGTGCCAGCTCCCGGACTAGCGGGGGATACAATGAGCAGTTCTTC.

The V and J genes are TRBV5-1 and TRBJ1-1; possibly TRBD1 for D (5 bases). Germline V CDR1 and CDR2: SGHRS, YFSETQ. The CDR3 contains 13 residues. V was clipped by 0 bases and J by 8 bases, with 11 bases between them. DNA of the CDR3: TGCGCCAGCAGCTTGGAATTTCAGGGAGAAGCTTTCTTT. This encodes CASSLEFQGEAFF.

This sequence joins TRBV3-1 (or the pseudogene TRBV3-2) and TRBJ2-2; D is unclear. Germline V gene lookup returns CDR1 LGHDT and CDR2 YNNKEL (reference sequence). V shed 1 base and J shed 4 bases, with 7 bases lying between them. The CDR3 is 14 residues long. The CDR3 sequence is CASSQVAITGELFF. The DNA of the CDR3 is TGTGCCAGCAGCCAAGTCGCGATCACCGGGGAGCTGTTTTTT.